One sample yielded the 14 T cell receptor beta chains listed below, sequenced in a study of cytomegalovirus exposure and HLA in healthy donors. Vbeta (60) and Jbeta (13) primers were used in the PCR. Sequencing used immunoSEQ multiplex PCR; TCRdb keeps in-frame clones, though not all of them. The table includes about 170,000 clones, about 80% detected once. Sequencing was done on a sample of PBMCs. The receptor set was obtained from a man younger than 40 in good health and CMV-seropositive.

This clone occurred a few times. V is TRBV4-3 and J is TRBJ1-2, with D unclear. Trimming left V 4 bases short and J 4 bases short, with 13 bases between. From germline, CDR1 is LGHNA and CDR2 YSLEER. The CDR3 contains 14 residues. The CDR3: CASSRTGGSYGYTF. The CDR3 region has the DNA TGCGCCAGCAGCCGGACGGGAGGTAGCTATGGCTACACCTTC.

The V and J genes are TRBV11-3 and TRBJ2-2, with a weak D call TRBD2 (5 bases). Looked up from germline, CDR1 is SGHNT and CDR2 is YENEEA. With 1 base removed from V and 6 bases from J, the gap between germline ends came to 6 bases. The CDR3 has 13 amino acids. The DNA of the CDR3 is TGTGCCAGCAGCTTAGGGGGAGCCGGGGAGCTGTTTTTT. It translates to CASSLGGAGELFF. Based on the CDR3 plus reference TRBV11-3 and TRBJ2-2, the full variable domain is EAGVVQSPRYKIIEKKQPVAFWCNPISGHNTLYWYLQNLGQGPELLIRYENEEAVDDSQLPKDRFSAERLKGVDSTLKIQPAELGDSAVYLCASSLGGAGELFFGEGSRLTVL.

The chain has TRBV19 and TRBJ2-1, with 9 bases matching TRBD2. Germline lookup yields CDR1 LNHDA and CDR2 SQIVND (reference sequence). CDR3 length equals 18 residues. Losses at the gene ends were 3 bases for V and 6 bases for J; bases not matched to a gene: 15. The CDR3 region has the DNA TGTGCCAGTAGTATGAGGAGAATAGCGGGAGTTGGAAGCAATGAGCAGTTCTTC. This codes for CASSMRRIAGVGSNEQFF. Based on the CDR3 plus reference TRBV19 and TRBJ2-1, the full variable domain is DGGITQSPKYLFRKEGQNVTLSCEQNLNHDAMYWYRQDPGQGLRLIYYSQIVNDFQKGDIAEGYSVSREKKESFPLTVTSAQKNPTAFYLCASSMRRIAGVGSNEQFFGPGTRLTVL.

The V gene is TRBV6-1, the J gene TRBJ1-6; D gene unclear. Germline V gene lookup returns CDR1 MNHNS and CDR2 SASEGT. The V and J ends lost 3 bases and 1 base respectively, with 7 bases between them. This CDR3 contains 15 residues. The CDR3 loop reads CASSDVESYNSPLHF. DNA for the CDR3: TGTGCCAGCAGTGATGTCGAGTCCTATAATTCACCCCTCCACTTT.

The rearrangement links TRBV5-1 to TRBJ1-4, with D possibly TRBD1 on 6 matching bases. Trimming took 0 bases from V and 0 from J, leaving 9 bases between them. Germline-derived CDR1 and CDR2 are SGHRS and YFSETQ. This CDR3 comprises 16 residues. The CDR3 bases are TGCGCCAGCAGCTTGGACAGGGCAGCAACTAATGAAAAACTGTTTTTT. It codes for CASSLDRAATNEKLFF.

Regarding this clone: Germline and junction disagree at one end, which may indicate a read error. The chain joins TRBV7-9 to TRBJ1-6; 7 nucleotides agree with TRBD1. The CDR3 totals 15 residues. Looked up from germline, CDR1 is SEHNR and CDR2 is FQNEAQ (reference sequence). This chain's CDR3 is CSSSLVGTDNSPLHF. The CDR3 DNA is TGTTCCAGCAGCTTAGTGGGGACAGATAATTCACCCCTCCACTTT.

The rearrangement joins TRBV27 to TRBJ1-2; TRBD1 matches 7 bases. V shed 6 bases, J shed 6 bases, and the junction held 7 bases outside the gene matches. The germline CDR1 and CDR2 sequences are MNHEY and SMNVEV (reference sequence). The CDR3 loop spans 13 amino acids. CDR3 region: CASSFQQGNGYTF. In nucleotides, the CDR3 is TGTGCCAGCAGCTTCCAACAGGGGAATGGCTACACCTTC.

The rearrangement links TRBV7-9 to TRBJ2-1; D is perhaps TRBD2 (6 bases). V was trimmed by 0 bases and J by 7 bases, leaving 13 bases between them. This CDR3 has 15 residues. Germline V CDR1 and CDR2: SEHNR, FQNEAQ (reference sequence). CDR3: CASSLAGGDVNEQFF. In DNA form, the CDR3 reads TGTGCCAGCAGCTTAGCGGGGGGTGATGTTAATGAGCAGTTCTTC. Filled out from reference TRBV7-9 and TRBJ2-1, the complete variable domain reads DTGVSQNPRHKITKRGQNVTFRCDPISEHNRLYWYRQTLGQGPEFLTYFQNEAQLEKSRLLSDRFSAERPKGSFSTLEIQRTEQGDSAMYLCASSLAGGDVNEQFFGPGTRLTVL.

V gene TRBV10-1 combines with J gene TRBJ2-1; tentatively, D is TRBD2 (6 bases). The CDR3 is 15 residues long. The germline gives CDR1 WNHNN, CDR2 SYGVQD (reference sequence). V was cut by 4 bases and J by 8 bases, with 18 bases left in between. The CDR3 loop reads CASSGTDLWGDEQFF. CDR3 nucleotide sequence: TGCGCCAGCAGTGGTACCGATTTATGGGGGGATGAGCAGTTCTTC.

This clone showed up just once. The V and J genes are TRBV7-9 and TRBJ1-5, with D unclear. The germline V gene encodes CDR1 SEHNR and CDR2 FQNEAQ (reference sequence). The CDR3 sequence is 17 residues long. V was pared by 1 base and J by 2 bases, with 15 bases between. Here the CDR3 reads CASSLDLATAGNQPQHF. CDR3 coding DNA: TGTGCCAGCAGCTTAGATTTGGCCACGGCGGGCAATCAGCCCCAGCATTTT.

This clone was seen just once. CDR3 in amino acids: CASRIQGGWTEAFF. Here the CDR3 DNA reads TGTGCCAGTAGGATACAGGGCGGATGGACTGAAGCTTTCTTT. This rearrangement joins TRBV19 to TRBJ1-1; the D gene is possibly TRBD1 (6 bases). This CDR3 region has 14 residues. The germline V and J ends were trimmed by 6 bases and 5 bases, with 16 bases remaining between them. Germline-derived CDR1 and CDR2 are LNHDA and SQIVND (reference sequence).

The chain recombines TRBV2 with TRBJ2-5, with 8 positions matching TRBD2. There are 12 residues in the CDR3. The V gene end was trimmed by 7 bases and the J gene end by 4 bases; junction bases not matched to a gene: 2. Germline-derived CDR1 and CDR2 are SNHLY and FYNNEI. CDR3 in DNA: TGTGCCAGCACGGGGGGGCGAGAGACCCAGTACTTC. Translation gives CASTGGRETQYF. Supplemented by reference TRBV2 and TRBJ2-5, the full variable domain reads EPEVTQTPSHQVTQMGQEVILRCVPISNHLYFYWYRQILGQKVEFLVSFYNNEISEKSEIFDDQFSVERPDGSNFTLKIRSTKLEDSAMYFCASTGGRETQYFGPGTRLLVL.

As for this clone: Other nucleotide sequences from this sample produce the same CDR3. This chain uses TRBV4-1 with TRBJ2-3; 9 bases match TRBD2. This CDR3 has 16 amino acids. V was pared by 6 bases and J by 10 bases, with 17 bases of the junction left unmatched. Germline V gene sequence: CDR1 MGHRA, CDR2 YSYEKL. CDR3 sequence reads: CASSRPRGGGAVAQYF. The CDR3 DNA reads as TGCGCCAGCAGTCGGCCGCGAGGCGGGGGGGCTGTGGCGCAGTATTTT.

The sample holds a few counts of this clone. The junction shows a germline mismatch at one end, possibly a read error. The chain combines TRBV7-9 with TRBJ1-2, with TRBD1 matching over 8 bases. In germline, CDR1 is SEHNR, CDR2 FQNEAQ (reference sequence). CDR3 length equals 12 residues. The DNA for the CDR3 is TGTTCCAGCAGCTACGACAGGGGCGGCTACACCTTC. This encodes CSSSYDRGGYTF.